The 5 T cell receptor beta chains given below trace back to one sample, sequenced in a study of T cell changes during pregnancy in multiple sclerosis. The data were produced by immunoSEQ multiplex PCR, yet TCRdb's version contains in-frame clones alone and is incomplete. Of fewer than 45,000 clones in the sample, approximately 94% are singletons; the top ten hold roughly 8.1%. Sample: CD8+ T cells from peripheral blood mononuclear cells, taken in the third trimester of pregnancy. These receptors all come from a female donor with multiple sclerosis, enrolled in a pregnancy study.

The chain recombines TRBV7-9 with TRBJ1-5, with no clear D. CDR1 SEHNR and CDR2 FQNEAQ come from the germline V gene (reference sequence). The CDR3 spans 13 residues. V lost 1 base and J lost 7, with 8 bases in between. CDR3 DNA sequence: TGTGCCAGCAGCTTAGACAGTTTCCAGCCCCAGCATTTT. Its translation: CASSLDSFQPQHF.

This rearrangement joins TRBV27 to TRBJ2-2; D may be TRBD2 (5 bases). Germline CDR1 MNHEY, CDR2 SMNVEV (reference sequence). Trimming pared 5 bases from V and 3 bases from J, leaving 10 bases between. The CDR3 is made up of 14 amino acids. This CDR3 reads CASSLSAYTGELFF. In nucleotides, the CDR3 is TGTGCCAGCAGTCTTAGCGCTTACACCGGGGAGCTGTTTTTT.

The V and J genes are TRBV5-1 and TRBJ2-7, with 11 bases identical to TRBD2. Trimming cost V 4 bases and J 3 bases; bases outside gene matches: 6. The V gene's germline CDR1 is SGHRS and CDR2 YFSETQ. CDR3 length: 15 amino acids. CDR3 protein: CASSMGLAEGYEQYF. The CDR3 DNA reads as TGCGCCAGCAGCATGGGACTAGCGGAAGGCTACGAGCAGTACTTC.

V and J are TRBV11-3 and TRBJ2-7; D unresolved. Per germline, CDR1 SGHNT and CDR2 YENEEA. The CDR3 is made up of 12 amino acids. Deletions cut 5 bases from V and 0 bases from J, with 5 bases between. The CDR3 nucleotides read TGTGCCAGCAGCGATAGCTCCTACGAGCAGTACTTC. This codes for CASSDSSYEQYF.

The rearrangement links TRBV27 to TRBJ2-5; the match to TRBD2 covers 7 bases. This CDR3 comprises 15 residues. The germline CDR1 and CDR2 sequences are MNHEY and SMNVEV (reference sequence). The V and J ends lost 2 bases and 2 bases, in that order; junction bases with no gene match: 5. For the CDR3, the DNA is TGTGCCAGCAGTTTAATCACGGGGGGACAAGAGACCCAGTACTTC. This sequence encodes CASSLITGGQETQYF.